This T cell receptor (beta chain) was found in a study of shared clonotypes between healthy human individuals. Study in general: CD4 naive cells filled three plates per donor, CD4 memory three, CD8 naive two and CD8 memory one. Study conclusions and caveats: Generation probabilities of non-shared clonotypes were lower (relative to those shared by all four donors). Clonotype sharing among the donors was expected to vary with sequencing depth.

Points on this clone: Its antigen is not identified.

As defined, naive CD8 cells were CD45RO-negative and positively selected for CCR7, with terminally differentiated effector memory CD45RA+ cells excluded. The CDR3 is made up of 14 amino acids. The table came from immunoSEQ multiplex PCR; TCRdb's copy has only in-frame clones and leaves some out. Of about 1.9 million clones listed, just over 90% are singletons. The chain recombines TRBV21-1 with TRBJ1-1. TRBV21-1 is a pseudogene segment. Sequencing input: naive CD8+ T cells from PBMCs. This TCR was sampled from a man aged 18 to 30 in good health. Some clones in this sample may be carry-over from other donors' samples. The CDR3 DNA follows: TGTGCCAGCAGCGACAAAGGGGGAGGGATTGAAGCTTTCTTT. It is translated as CASSDKGGGIEAFF.